Below are 4 T cell receptor beta chains sequenced from a single sample in a study of cytomegalovirus exposure and HLA in healthy donors. The repertoire was sequenced with immunoSEQ multiplex PCR; TCRdb's copy has only in-frame clones and lacks some. The sample lists around 91,000 clones, approximately 93% occurring once. The material sequenced was PBMCs. Receptors originate from a woman aged 25 to 45 in good health and CMV-seropositive.

The chain recombines TRBV6-5 with TRBJ1-2; no definite D call. V was shortened by 7 bases and J by 6 bases, with 18 bases between the two germline ends. CDR3 size: 14 residues. CDR1 and CDR2 (germline): MNHEY, SVGAGI. CDR3 in DNA: TGTGCCAGCACCGAAGACGGAACCGGGGATGGCTACACCTTC. As protein: CASTEDGTGDGYTF.

The genes are TRBV2 and TRBJ2-1; perhaps TRBD2 as D (6 bases). V was clipped by 4 bases and J by 4 bases, with 20 bases between them. Germline loops: CDR1 SNHLY, CDR2 FYNNEI. CDR3 size: 17 residues. CDR3 protein: CASSAPSRRVEYNEQFF. In DNA, the CDR3 is TGTGCCAGCAGTGCCCCTTCTAGGAGGGTTGAATACAATGAGCAGTTCTTC.

The gene calls are TRBV19 and TRBJ2-5; TRBD1 agrees at 9 bases. The CDR3 is 13 residues long. Germline loops: CDR1 LNHDA, CDR2 SQIVND (reference sequence). Trimming removed 11 bases from V and 5 bases from J; junction bases left unmatched: 9. CDR3 region: CAGRTGERETQYF. The CDR3 nucleotides read TGTGCCGGCCGGACAGGGGAGAGGGAGACCCAGTACTTC.

V is TRBV7-3 and J is TRBJ1-5; D is undetermined. This CDR3 contains 13 residues. V was clipped by 0 bases and J by 4 bases, with 4 bases between them. The germline CDR1 and CDR2 sequences are SGHTA and FQGTGA. The CDR3 coding sequence is TGTGCCAGCAGCTTAACCTCTAATCAGCCCCAGCATTTT. Protein sequence: CASSLTSNQPQHF.